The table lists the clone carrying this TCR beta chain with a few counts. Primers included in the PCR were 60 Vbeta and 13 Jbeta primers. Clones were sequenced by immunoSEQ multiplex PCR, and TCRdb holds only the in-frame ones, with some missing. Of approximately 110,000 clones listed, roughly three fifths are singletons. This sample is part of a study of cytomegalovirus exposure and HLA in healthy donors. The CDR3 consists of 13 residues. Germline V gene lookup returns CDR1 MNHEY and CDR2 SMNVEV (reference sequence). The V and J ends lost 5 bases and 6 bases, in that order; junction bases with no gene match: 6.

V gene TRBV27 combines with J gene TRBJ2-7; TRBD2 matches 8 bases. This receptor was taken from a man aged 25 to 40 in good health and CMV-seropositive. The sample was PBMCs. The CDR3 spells CASSPLRGGEQYF. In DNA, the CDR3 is TGTGCCAGCAGTCCACTTCGGGGGGGCGAGCAGTACTTC.